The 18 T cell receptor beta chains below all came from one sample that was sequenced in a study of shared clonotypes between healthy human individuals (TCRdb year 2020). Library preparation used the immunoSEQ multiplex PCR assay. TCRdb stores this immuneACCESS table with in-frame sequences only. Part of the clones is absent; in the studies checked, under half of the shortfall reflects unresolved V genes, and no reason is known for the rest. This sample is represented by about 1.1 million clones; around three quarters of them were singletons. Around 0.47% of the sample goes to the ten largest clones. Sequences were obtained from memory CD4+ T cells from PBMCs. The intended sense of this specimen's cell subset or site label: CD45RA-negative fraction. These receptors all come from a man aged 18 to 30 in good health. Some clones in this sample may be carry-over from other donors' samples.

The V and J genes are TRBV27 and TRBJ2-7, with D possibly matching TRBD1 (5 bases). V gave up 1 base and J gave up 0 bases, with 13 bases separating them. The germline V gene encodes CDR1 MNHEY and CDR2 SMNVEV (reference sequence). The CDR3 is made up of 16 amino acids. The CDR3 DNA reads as TGTGCCAGCAGTTTATACACCCAGGGTTCCTCCTACGAGCAGTACTTC. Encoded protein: CASSLYTQGSSYEQYF.

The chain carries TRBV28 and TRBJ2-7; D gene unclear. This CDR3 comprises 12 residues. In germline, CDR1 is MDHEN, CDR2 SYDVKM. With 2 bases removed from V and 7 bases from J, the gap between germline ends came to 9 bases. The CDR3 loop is CASSLPELEQYF. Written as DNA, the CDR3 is TGTGCCAGCAGTTTACCCGAGCTGGAGCAGTACTTC.

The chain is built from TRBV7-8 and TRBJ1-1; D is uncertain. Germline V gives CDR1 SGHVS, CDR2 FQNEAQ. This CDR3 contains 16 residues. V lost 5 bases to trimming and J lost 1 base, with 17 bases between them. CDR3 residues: CASSGGGLPENTEAFF. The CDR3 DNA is TGTGCCAGCAGCGGCGGAGGGCTACCGGAGAACACTGAAGCTTTCTTT. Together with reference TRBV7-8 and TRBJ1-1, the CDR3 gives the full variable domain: GAGVSQSPRYKVAKRGQDVALRCDPISGHVSLFWYQQALGQGPEFLTYFQNEAQLDKSGLPSDRFFAERPEGSVSTLKIQRTQQEDSAVYLCASSGGGLPENTEAFFGQGTRLTVV.

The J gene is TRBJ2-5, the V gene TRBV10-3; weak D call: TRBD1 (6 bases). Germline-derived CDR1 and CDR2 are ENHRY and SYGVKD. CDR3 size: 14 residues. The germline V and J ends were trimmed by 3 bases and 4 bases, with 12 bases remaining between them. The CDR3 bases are TGTGCCATCAGTGACCAAAACAGGGTAGAGACCCAGTACTTC. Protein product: CAISDQNRVETQYF.

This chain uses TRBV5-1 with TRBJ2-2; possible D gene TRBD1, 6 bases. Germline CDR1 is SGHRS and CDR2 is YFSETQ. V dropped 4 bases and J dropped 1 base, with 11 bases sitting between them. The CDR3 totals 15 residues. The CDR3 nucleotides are TGCGCCAGCAGCGTAGGACAGCTGAACACCGGGGAGCTGTTTTTT. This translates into CASSVGQLNTGELFF.

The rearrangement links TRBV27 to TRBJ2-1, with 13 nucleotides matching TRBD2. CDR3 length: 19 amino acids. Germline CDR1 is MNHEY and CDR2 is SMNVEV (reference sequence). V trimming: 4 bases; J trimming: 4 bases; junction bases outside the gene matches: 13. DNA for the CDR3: TGTGCCAGCAGTTCTATGACTAGCGGGAGGACAACGTTATACAATGAGCAGTTCTTC. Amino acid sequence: CASSSMTSGRTTLYNEQFF.

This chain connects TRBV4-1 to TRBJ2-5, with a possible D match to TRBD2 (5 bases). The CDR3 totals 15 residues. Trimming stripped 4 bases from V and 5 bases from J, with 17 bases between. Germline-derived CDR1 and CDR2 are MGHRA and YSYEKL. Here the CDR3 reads CASSPLGESLETQYF. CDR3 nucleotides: TGCGCCAGCAGCCCCCTTGGGGAGTCTTTGGAGACCCAGTACTTC.

DNA for the CDR3: TGCGCCAGCAGCGTGCTTGCGGGAGAGGGCTACGAGCAGTACTTC. It yields the protein CASSVLAGEGYEQYF. J is TRBJ2-7 and V is TRBV5-1; 7 positions match TRBD2. The CDR3 sequence is 15 residues long. V shed 4 bases, J shed 3 bases, and the junction held 10 bases outside the gene matches. Germline V CDR1 and CDR2: SGHRS, YFSETQ.

CDR3 DNA sequence: TGTGCCTGGAGTGTCGGGGGAACAAAAGAGACCCAGTACTTC. Translated, it gives CAWSVGGTKETQYF. The V gene is TRBV30, the J gene TRBJ2-5; tentatively, D is TRBD2 (6 bases). Germline loops: CDR1 GTSNPN, CDR2 SVGIG (reference sequence). The CDR3 covers 14 residues. V was cut by 0 bases and J by 3 bases, with 11 bases left in between.

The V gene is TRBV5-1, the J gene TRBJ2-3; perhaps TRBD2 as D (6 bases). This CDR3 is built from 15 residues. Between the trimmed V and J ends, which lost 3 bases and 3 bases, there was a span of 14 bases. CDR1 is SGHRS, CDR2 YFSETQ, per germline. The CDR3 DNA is TGCGCCAGCAGCTCTCGCCCGGCGGGGACAGATACGCAGTATTTT. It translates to CASSSRPAGTDTQYF. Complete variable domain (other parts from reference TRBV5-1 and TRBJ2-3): KAGVTQTPRYLIKTRGQQVTLSCSPISGHRSVSWYQQTPGQGLQFLFEYFSETQRNKGNFPGRFSGRQFSNSRSEMNVSTLELGDSALYLCASSSRPAGTDTQYFGPGTRLTVL.

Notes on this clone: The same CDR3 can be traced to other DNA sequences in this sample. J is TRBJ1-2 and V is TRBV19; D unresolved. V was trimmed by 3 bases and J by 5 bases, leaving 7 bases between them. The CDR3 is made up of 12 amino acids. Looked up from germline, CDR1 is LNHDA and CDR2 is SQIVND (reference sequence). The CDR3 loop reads CASSIAGYGYTF. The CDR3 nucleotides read TGTGCCAGTAGTATTGCGGGATATGGCTACACCTTC.

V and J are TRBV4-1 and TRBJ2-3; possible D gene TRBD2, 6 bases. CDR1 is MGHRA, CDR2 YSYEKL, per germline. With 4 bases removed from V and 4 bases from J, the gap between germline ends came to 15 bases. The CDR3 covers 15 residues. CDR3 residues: CASSPRREMADTQYF. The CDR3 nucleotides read TGCGCCAGCAGCCCGAGGAGGGAAATGGCAGATACGCAGTATTTT.

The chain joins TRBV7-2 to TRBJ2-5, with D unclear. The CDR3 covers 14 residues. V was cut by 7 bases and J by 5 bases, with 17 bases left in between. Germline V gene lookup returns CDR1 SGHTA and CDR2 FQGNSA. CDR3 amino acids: CASNDRRSGETQYF. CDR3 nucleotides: TGTGCCAGCAACGACCGACGGAGTGGCGAGACCCAGTACTTC.

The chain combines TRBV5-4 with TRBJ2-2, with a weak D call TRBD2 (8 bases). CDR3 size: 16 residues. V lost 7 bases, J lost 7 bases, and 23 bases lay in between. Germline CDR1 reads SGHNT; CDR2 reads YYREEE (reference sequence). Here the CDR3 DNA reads TGTGCCAGCCGCGGGGGGAGGACAGGTGCCGTCGGGGAGCTGTTTTTT. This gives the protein CASRGGRTGAVGELFF. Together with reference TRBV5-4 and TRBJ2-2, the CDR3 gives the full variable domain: ETGVTQSPTHLIKTRGQQVTLRCSSQSGHNTVSWYQQALGQGPQFIFQYYREEENGRGNFPPRFSGLQFPNYSSELNVNALELDDSALYLCASRGGRTGAVGELFFGEGSRLTVL.

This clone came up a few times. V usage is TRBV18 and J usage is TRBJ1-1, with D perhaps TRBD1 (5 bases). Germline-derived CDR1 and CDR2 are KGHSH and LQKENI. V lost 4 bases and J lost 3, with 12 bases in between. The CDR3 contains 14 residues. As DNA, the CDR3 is TGTGCCAGCTCACTAGACAGAGGGTACACTGAAGCTTTCTTT. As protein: CASSLDRGYTEAFF.

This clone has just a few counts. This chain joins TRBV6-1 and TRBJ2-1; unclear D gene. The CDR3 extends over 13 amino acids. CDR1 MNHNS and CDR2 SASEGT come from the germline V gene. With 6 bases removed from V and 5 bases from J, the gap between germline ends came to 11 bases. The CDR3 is CASRLTEHNEQFF. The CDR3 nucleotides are TGTGCCAGCAGGCTCACAGAGCACAATGAGCAGTTCTTC.

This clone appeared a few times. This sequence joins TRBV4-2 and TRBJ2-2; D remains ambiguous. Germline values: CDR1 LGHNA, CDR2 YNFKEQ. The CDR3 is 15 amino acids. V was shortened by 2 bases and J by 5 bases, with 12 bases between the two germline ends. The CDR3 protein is CASSQLPHLTGELFF. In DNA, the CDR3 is TGTGCCAGCAGCCAATTGCCTCACCTAACCGGGGAGCTGTTTTTT.

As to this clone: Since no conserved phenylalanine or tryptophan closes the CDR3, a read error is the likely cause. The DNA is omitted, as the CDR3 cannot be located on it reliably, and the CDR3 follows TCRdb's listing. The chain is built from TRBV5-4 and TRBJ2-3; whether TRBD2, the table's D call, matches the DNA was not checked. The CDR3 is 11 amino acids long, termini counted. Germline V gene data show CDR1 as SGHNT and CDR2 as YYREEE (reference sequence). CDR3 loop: CASSLEKRPRV.